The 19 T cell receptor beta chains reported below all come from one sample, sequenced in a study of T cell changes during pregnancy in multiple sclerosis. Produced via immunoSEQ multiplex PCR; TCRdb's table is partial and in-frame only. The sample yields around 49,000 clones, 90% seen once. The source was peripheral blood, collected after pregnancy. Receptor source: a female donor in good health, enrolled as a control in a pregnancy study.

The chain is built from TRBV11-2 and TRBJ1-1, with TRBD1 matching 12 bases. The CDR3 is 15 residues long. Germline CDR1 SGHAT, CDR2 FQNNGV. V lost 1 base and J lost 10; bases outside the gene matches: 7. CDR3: CASSLVGQGARAAFF. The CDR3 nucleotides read TGTGCCAGCAGCTTAGTGGGACAGGGGGCGCGCGCAGCTTTCTTT.

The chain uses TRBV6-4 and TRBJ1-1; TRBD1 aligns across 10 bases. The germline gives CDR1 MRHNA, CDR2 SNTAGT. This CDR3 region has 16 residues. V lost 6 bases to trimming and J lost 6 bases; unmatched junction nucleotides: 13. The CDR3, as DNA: TGTGCCAGCAGCGCGACAGGGGGCAGTGGGCCGGCTGAAGCTTTCTTT. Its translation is CASSATGGSGPAEAFF.

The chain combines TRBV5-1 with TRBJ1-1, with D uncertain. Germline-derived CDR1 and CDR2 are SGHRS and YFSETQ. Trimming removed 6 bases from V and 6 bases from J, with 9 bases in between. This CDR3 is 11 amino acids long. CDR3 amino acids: CASTLDSEAFF. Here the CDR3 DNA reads TGCGCCAGCACCCTGGACTCTGAAGCTTTCTTT.

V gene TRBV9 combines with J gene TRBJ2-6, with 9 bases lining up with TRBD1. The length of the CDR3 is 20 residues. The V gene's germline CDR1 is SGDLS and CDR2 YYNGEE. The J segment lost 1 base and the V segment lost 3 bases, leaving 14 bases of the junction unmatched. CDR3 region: CASSASLRDRETSGANVLTF. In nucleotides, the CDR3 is TGTGCCAGCAGCGCATCCCTGAGGGACAGGGAGACGTCTGGGGCCAACGTCCTGACTTTC.

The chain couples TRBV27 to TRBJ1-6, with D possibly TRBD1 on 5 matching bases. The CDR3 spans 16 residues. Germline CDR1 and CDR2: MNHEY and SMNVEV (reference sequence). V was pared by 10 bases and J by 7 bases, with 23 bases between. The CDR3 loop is CATAPLSGAYNSPLHF. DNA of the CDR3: TGTGCCACCGCCCCCCTCAGTGGGGCTTACAATTCACCCCTCCACTTT.

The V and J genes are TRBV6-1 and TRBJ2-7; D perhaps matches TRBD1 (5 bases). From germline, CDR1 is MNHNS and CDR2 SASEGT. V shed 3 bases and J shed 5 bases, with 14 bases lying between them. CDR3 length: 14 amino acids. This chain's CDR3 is CASSEAGSTHEQYF. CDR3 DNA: TGTGCCAGCAGTGAGGCAGGGTCCACCCACGAGCAGTACTTC.

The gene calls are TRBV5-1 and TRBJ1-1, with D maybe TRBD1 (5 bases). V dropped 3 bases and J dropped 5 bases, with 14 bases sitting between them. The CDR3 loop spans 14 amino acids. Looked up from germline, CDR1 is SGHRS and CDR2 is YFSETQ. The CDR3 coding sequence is TGCGCCAGCAGCTCGAGACAGCAAGGAACTGAAGCTTTCTTT. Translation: CASSSRQQGTEAFF. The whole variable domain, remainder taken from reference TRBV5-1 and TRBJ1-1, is KAGVTQTPRYLIKTRGQQVTLSCSPISGHRSVSWYQQTPGQGLQFLFEYFSETQRNKGNFPGRFSGRQFSNSRSEMNVSTLELGDSALYLCASSSRQQGTEAFFGQGTRLTVV.

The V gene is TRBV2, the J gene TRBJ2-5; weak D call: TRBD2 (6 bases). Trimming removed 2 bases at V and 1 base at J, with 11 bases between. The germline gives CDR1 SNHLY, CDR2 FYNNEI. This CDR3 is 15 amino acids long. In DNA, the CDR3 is TGTGCCAGCAGTGAATTTACGGGAGCCCAAGAGACCCAGTACTTC. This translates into CASSEFTGAQETQYF.

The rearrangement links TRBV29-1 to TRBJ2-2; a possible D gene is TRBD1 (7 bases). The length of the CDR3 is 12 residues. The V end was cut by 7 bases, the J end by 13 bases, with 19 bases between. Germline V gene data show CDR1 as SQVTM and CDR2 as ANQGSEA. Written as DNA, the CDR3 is TGCAGCGGCGGGGACAGATCAGGCAGGCTGTTTTTT. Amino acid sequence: CSGGDRSGRLFF.

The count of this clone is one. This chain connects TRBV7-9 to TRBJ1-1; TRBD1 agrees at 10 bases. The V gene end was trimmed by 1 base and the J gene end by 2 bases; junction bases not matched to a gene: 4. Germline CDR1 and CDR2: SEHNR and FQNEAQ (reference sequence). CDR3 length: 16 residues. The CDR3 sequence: CASSLVGQGLNTEAFF. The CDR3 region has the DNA TGTGCCAGCAGCTTAGTGGGACAGGGGCTTAACACTGAAGCTTTCTTT.

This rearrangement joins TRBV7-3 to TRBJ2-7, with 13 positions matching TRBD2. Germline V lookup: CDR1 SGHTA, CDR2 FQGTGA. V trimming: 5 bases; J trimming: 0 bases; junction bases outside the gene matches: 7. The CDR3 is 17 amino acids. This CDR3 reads CASSPTGTSGISYEQYF. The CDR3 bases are TGTGCCAGCAGCCCCACCGGGACTAGCGGGATCTCCTACGAGCAGTACTTC.

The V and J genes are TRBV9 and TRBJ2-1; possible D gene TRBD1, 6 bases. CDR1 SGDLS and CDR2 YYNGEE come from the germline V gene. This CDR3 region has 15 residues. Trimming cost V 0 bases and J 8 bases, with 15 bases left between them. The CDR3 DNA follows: TGTGCCAGCAGCGTAGGTGGGGGCCTTGCTGATGAGCAGTTCTTC. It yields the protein CASSVGGGLADEQFF.

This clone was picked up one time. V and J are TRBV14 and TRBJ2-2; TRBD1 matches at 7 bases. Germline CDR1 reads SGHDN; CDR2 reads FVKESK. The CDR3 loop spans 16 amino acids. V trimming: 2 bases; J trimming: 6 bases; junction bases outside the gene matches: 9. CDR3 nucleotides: TGTGCCAGCAGCCAAATTAACAGGCAGGGGGCCGGGGAGCTGTTTTTT. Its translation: CASSQINRQGAGELFF.

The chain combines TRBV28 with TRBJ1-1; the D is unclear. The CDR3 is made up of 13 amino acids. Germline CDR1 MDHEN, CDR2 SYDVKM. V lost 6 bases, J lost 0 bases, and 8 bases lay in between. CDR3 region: CASRAGLNTEAFF. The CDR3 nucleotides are TGTGCCAGCAGGGCAGGCTTGAACACTGAAGCTTTCTTT.

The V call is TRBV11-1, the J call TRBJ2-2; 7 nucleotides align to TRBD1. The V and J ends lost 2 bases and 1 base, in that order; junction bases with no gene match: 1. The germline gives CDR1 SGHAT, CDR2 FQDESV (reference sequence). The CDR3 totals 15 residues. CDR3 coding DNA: TGTGCCAGCAGCTTAAACAGGGGGAACACCGGGGAGCTGTTTTTT. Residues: CASSLNRGNTGELFF.

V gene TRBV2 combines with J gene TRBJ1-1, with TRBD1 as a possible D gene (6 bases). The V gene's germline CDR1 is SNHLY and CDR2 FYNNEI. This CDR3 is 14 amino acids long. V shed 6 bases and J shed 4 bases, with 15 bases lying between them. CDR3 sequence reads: CASRQGGMGTEAFF. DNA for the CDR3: TGTGCCAGCAGACAGGGAGGGATGGGCACTGAAGCTTTCTTT.

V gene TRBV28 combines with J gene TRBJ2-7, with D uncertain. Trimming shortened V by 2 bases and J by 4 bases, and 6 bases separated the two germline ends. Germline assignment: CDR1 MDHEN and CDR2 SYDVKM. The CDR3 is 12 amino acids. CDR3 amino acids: CASSLIVYEQYF. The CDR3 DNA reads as TGTGCCAGCAGTTTAATAGTGTACGAGCAGTACTTC.

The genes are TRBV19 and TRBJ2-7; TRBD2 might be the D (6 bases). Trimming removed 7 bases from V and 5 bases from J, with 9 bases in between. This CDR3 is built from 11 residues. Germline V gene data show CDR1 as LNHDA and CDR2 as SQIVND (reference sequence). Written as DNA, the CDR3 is TGTGCCAGTAAGGAGGGGAACGAGCAGTACTTC. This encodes CASKEGNEQYF.

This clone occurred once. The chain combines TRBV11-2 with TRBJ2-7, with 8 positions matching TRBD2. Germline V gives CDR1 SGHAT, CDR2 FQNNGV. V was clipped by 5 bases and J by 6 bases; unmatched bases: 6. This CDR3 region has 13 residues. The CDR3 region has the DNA TGTGCCAGCAGCCCCCGGACTAGCCCCGAGCAGTACTTC. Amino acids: CASSPRTSPEQYF. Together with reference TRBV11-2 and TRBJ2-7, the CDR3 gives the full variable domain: EAGVAQSPRYKIIEKRQSVAFWCNPISGHATLYWYQQILGQGPKLLIQFQNNGVVDDSQLPKDRFSAERLKGVDSTLKIQPAKLEDSAVYLCASSPRTSPEQYFGPGTRLTVT.